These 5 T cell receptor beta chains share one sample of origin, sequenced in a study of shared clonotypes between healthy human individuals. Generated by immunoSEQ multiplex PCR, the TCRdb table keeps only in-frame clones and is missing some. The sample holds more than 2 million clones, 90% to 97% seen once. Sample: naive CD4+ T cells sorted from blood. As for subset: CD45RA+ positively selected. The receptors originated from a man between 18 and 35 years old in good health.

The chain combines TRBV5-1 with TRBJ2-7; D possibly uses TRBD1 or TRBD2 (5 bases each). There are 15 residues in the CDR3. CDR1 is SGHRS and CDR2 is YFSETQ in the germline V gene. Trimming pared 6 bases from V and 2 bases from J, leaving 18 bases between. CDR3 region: CASTFASGTPYEQYF. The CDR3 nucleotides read TGCGCCAGCACCTTCGCGTCAGGGACCCCCTACGAGCAGTACTTC.

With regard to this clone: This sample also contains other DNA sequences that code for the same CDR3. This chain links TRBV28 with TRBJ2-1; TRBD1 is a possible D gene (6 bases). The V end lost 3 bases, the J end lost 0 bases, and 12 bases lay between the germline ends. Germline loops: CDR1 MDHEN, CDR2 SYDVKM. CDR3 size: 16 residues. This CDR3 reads CASSLAGQSSYNEQFF. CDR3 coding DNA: TGTGCCAGCAGTTTGGCTGGACAGTCCTCCTACAATGAGCAGTTCTTC.

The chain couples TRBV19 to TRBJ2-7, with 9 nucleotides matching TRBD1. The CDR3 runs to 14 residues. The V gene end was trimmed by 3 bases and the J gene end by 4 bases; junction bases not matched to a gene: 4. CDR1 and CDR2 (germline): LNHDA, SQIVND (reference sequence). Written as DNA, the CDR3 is TGTGCCAGTAGTATCGGGACAGGGTTTTACGAGCAGTACTTC. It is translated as CASSIGTGFYEQYF.

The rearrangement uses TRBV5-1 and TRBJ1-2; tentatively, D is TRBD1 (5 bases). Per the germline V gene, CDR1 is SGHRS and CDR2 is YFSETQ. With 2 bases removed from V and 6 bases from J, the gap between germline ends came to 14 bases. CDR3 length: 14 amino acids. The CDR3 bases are TGCGCCAGCAGCTTCGCAGGGCAAGGCGATGGCTACACCTTC. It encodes CASSFAGQGDGYTF.

CDR3 region: CASSVSLTSYEQYF. The DNA for the CDR3 is TGTGCCAGCAGCGTAAGCCTGACCTCCTACGAGCAGTACTTC. The chain links TRBV9 to TRBJ2-7; D remains ambiguous. Germline V CDR1 and CDR2: SGDLS, YYNGEE. V lost 1 base and J 0 bases, leaving 8 bases between the germline ends. This CDR3 has 14 residues. Using reference TRBV9 and TRBJ2-7 for the parts outside the CDR3, the full variable domain is DSGVTQTPKHLITATGQRVTLRCSPRSGDLSVYWYQQSLDQGLQFLIQYYNGEERAKGNILERFSAQQFPDLHSELNLSSLELGDSALYFCASSVSLTSYEQYFGPGTRLTVT.